One and the same sample provided the 10 T cell receptor beta chains below, sequenced in a study of control samples from healthy donors and cancer patients. Assay used: immunoSEQ multiplex PCR; TCRdb lists only in-frame clones, some missing. The sample lists approximately 150,000 clones; 80% to 95% were seen once. Sequenced input: blood. The receptors stem from a woman under 40 in good health.

CDR3 protein: CASSDTPRGEVGEQFF. CDR3 coding DNA: TGTGCCAGCAGTGACACCCCTAGGGGGGAAGTTGGAGAGCAGTTCTTC. V usage is TRBV2 and J usage is TRBJ2-1, with D perhaps TRBD1 or TRBD2 (6 bases each). This CDR3 contains 16 residues. Trimming cost V 3 bases and J 10 bases, with 22 bases left between them. CDR1 is SNHLY and CDR2 is FYNNEI in the germline V gene.

This chain connects TRBV30 to TRBJ2-1; D possibly corresponds to TRBD2 (5 bases). CDR1 is GTSNPN, CDR2 SVGIG, per germline (reference sequence). V lost 4 bases to trimming and J lost 7 bases, with 11 bases between them. This CDR3 is built from 12 residues. This CDR3 reads CAWNSTGNEQFF. The CDR3 region has the DNA TGTGCCTGGAATTCCACGGGGAATGAGCAGTTCTTC.

The DNA of the CDR3 is TGTGCCAGCAGCTTTGAGGGGACAGGGACCGATACGCAGTATTTT. Its translation: CASSFEGTGTDTQYF. The rearrangement uses TRBV13 and TRBJ2-3; 9 positions agree with TRBD1. Germline trimming cut 3 bases from V and 6 bases from J; bases unmatched to any gene: 7. Looked up from germline, CDR1 is PRHDT and CDR2 is FYEKMQ (reference sequence). The CDR3 is 15 residues long.

The J gene is TRBJ1-1, the V gene TRBV27; D possibly corresponds to TRBD1 (5 bases). CDR3 length equals 13 residues. Germline CDR1 and CDR2: MNHEY and SMNVEV (reference sequence). Between the trimmed V and J ends, which lost 5 bases and 11 bases, there was a span of 18 bases. CDR3 region: CASSQGTLKEAFF. The CDR3 DNA is TGTGCCAGCAGTCAAGGGACCTTGAAGGAGGCTTTCTTT.

CDR3 amino acids: CASSLTAGSYEQYF. In nucleotides, the CDR3 is TGCGCCAGCAGCCTGACCGCTGGAAGTTACGAGCAGTACTTC. This rearrangement joins TRBV5-1 to TRBJ2-7; no reliable D call. This CDR3 spans 14 amino acids. The ends were cut back, 4 bases at V and 4 bases at J, with 15 bases in the middle. Germline V gives CDR1 SGHRS, CDR2 YFSETQ.

This chain connects TRBV7-9 to TRBJ2-5; perhaps TRBD1 as D (6 bases). The V gene lost 2 bases and the J gene lost 5 bases, with 27 bases spanning the gap. Per the germline V gene, CDR1 is SEHNR and CDR2 is FQNEAQ (reference sequence). CDR3 size: 19 residues. The CDR3 region is CASSLSGVAQRKIGETQYF. DNA for the CDR3: TGTGCCAGCAGCTTATCAGGGGTAGCGCAAAGGAAGATTGGGGAGACCCAGTACTTC.

For the CDR3, the DNA is TGTGCCAGCAGCCGGCGATACCGGTGGGACACTGAAGCTTTCTTT. This sequence encodes CASSRRYRWDTEAFF. The chain links TRBV3-1 (or the pseudogene TRBV3-2) to TRBJ1-1; D gene unclear. V lost 4 bases, J lost 3 bases, and 15 bases lay in between. The CDR3 is made up of 15 amino acids. CDR1 and CDR2 (germline): LGHDT, YNNKEL (reference sequence).

The chain carries TRBV19 and TRBJ1-5; D not resolved. The CDR3 has 18 amino acids. Germline V CDR1 and CDR2: LNHDA, SQIVND (reference sequence). V dropped 0 bases and J dropped 0 bases, with 15 bases sitting between them. CDR3 DNA sequence: TGTGCCAGTAGTATAGATTACGGGCCAGCCGATAGCAATCAGCCCCAGCATTTT. Its protein product is CASSIDYGPADSNQPQHF.

This rearrangement joins TRBV9 to TRBJ2-3, with 8 nucleotides matching TRBD2. Per the germline V gene, CDR1 is SGDLS and CDR2 is YYNGEE. The CDR3 runs to 15 residues. V was clipped by 0 bases and J by 4 bases; unmatched bases: 4. CDR3 loop: CASSVGGLAPDTQYF. Here the CDR3 DNA reads TGTGCCAGCAGCGTAGGTGGACTAGCTCCAGATACGCAGTATTTT.

The chain has TRBV4-1 and TRBJ1-4; D is uncertain. CDR1 is MGHRA and CDR2 is YSYEKL in the germline V gene. The CDR3 totals 16 residues. V was cut by 2 bases and J by 4 bases, with 14 bases left in between. The CDR3 DNA reads TGCGCCAGCAGCCAATCAAACCTTGGTTTTAATGAAAAACTGTTTTTT. The encoded protein is CASSQSNLGFNEKLFF.